The rows below give T cell receptor beta chains drawn from one sample of a study of OX40 agonist ivuxolimab in advanced cancers. The data were produced by immunoSEQ multiplex PCR, yet TCRdb's version contains in-frame clones alone and is incomplete. This table holds roughly 53,000 clones, over 70% found once. The source was CD4+ or CD8+ T cells sorted from blood, collected in a trial of the OX40 agonist ivuxolimab. The source is an adult with an advanced solid tumor such as melanoma, head and neck, liver or kidney cancer. The CDR3 runs from the conserved cysteine through the conserved F or W.

CASSLNFDSPLHF	TRBV7-2	TRBJ1-6
CASSESGGAYNEQFF	TRBV9	TRBJ2-1
CASSVGRGYEETQYF	TRBV10-2	TRBJ2-5
CASSSEGGSRETQYF	TRBV5-4	TRBJ2-5
CASSDPSGVETQYF	TRBV10-2	TRBJ2-5
CAISESPGGGGFNEQFF	TRBV10-3	TRBJ2-1
CASSSGTQETQYF	TRBV5-1	TRBJ2-5
CASTDRSSYEQYF	TRBV6-5	TRBJ2-7
CASRSSLDYGYTF	TRBV6-6	TRBJ1-2
CVRSAKLRIWGTGSYNEQFF	TRBV7-5	TRBJ2-1
CASSISVAGGVYGYTF	TRBV19	TRBJ1-2